These 16 T cell receptor beta chains were sequenced from one sample in a study of beta chain features in type 1 diabetes listed by TCRdb under 2018. The receptor library was made with the immunoSEQ multiplex PCR assay. The High Capacity cDNA Reverse Transcription Kit was used to reverse transcribe all of the isolated RNA, meaning that expressed TCRB transcripts were what got sequenced. TCRdb holds this immuneACCESS table with in-frame rearrangements only. Some clones are missing; in checked studies, unresolved V genes explain under half, and the rest has no known cause. Present in this sample are about 350,000 clones, about 20% of which were seen just once. The top ten clonotypes cover 0.044% of the sample. Sequencing was carried out using naive CD4+ T cells from blood. Explained via the paper, the cell subset or site label denotes: true naive CD4+ T cells. These TCRs come from a woman aged 18 to 35 in good health.

The rearrangement joins TRBV7-2 to TRBJ2-3; 12 bases are a match to TRBD1. CDR3 length equals 16 residues. V lost 5 bases, J lost 3 bases, and 6 bases stayed unmatched. CDR1 SGHTA and CDR2 FQGNSA come from the germline V gene. DNA for the CDR3: TGTGCCAGCAGCGCGGGGGACAGGGGGCGAACAGATACGCAGTATTTT. It yields the protein CASSAGDRGRTDTQYF. Full variable domain (missing parts from reference TRBV7-2 and TRBJ2-3): GAGVSQSPSNKVTEKGKDVELRCDPISGHTALYWYRQSLGQGLEFLIYFQGNSAPDKSGLPSDRFSAERTGGSVSTLTIQRTQQEDSAVYLCASSAGDRGRTDTQYFGPGTRLTVL.

This clone has a handful of counts. The chain recombines TRBV29-1 with TRBJ1-1; D may be TRBD1 (6 bases). Trimming stripped 5 bases from V and 3 bases from J, with 13 bases between. The CDR3 is made up of 13 amino acids. Germline V gives CDR1 SQVTM, CDR2 ANQGSEA. CDR3 region: CSVRGGYDTEAFF. CDR3 bases: TGCAGCGTTCGCGGGGGCTACGACACTGAAGCTTTCTTT.

In DNA, the CDR3 is TGTGCCAGCAGCCGAGAGACAATCTCCGAGCAGTACTTC. Amino acid sequence: CASSRETISEQYF. This chain connects TRBV5-6 to TRBJ2-7; no clear D. V lost 4 bases and J lost 6, with 14 bases in between. The CDR3 totals 13 residues. Looked up from germline, CDR1 is SGHDT and CDR2 is YYEEEE.

V gene TRBV11-1 combines with J gene TRBJ2-3; 9 bases match TRBD2. The length of the CDR3 is 15 residues. The J segment lost 4 bases and the V segment lost 1 base, leaving 3 bases of the junction unmatched. CDR1 and CDR2 (germline): SGHAT, FQDESV (reference sequence). DNA for the CDR3: TGTGCCAGCAGCTTAGTGGCGGGGGGGCCAGATACGCAGTATTTT. Translated: CASSLVAGGPDTQYF.

The CDR3 region is CASRRQGVGANVLTF. As DNA, the CDR3 is TGCGCCAGCAGAAGACAGGGAGTGGGGGCCAACGTCCTGACTTTC. The chain is built from TRBV4-1 and TRBJ2-6; 7 bases align to TRBD1. The V and J ends lost 6 bases and 4 bases, in that order; junction bases with no gene match: 6. This CDR3 region has 15 residues. CDR1 is MGHRA, CDR2 YSYEKL, per germline.

The genes are TRBV5-1 and TRBJ2-7; weak D call: TRBD1 (5 bases). The germline V gene has CDR1 SGHRS and CDR2 YFSETQ. The CDR3 contains 14 residues. The V end was cut by 4 bases, the J end by 2 bases, with 13 bases between. The CDR3 region is CASSDARQTYEQYF. The CDR3 nucleotides read TGCGCCAGCAGCGACGCTCGACAGACCTACGAGCAGTACTTC.

This clone has only a few counts. V and J are TRBV30 and TRBJ1-1; tentative D call: TRBD1 (5 bases). V lost 0 bases, J lost 10 bases, and 12 bases lay in between. The V gene's germline CDR1 is GTSNPN and CDR2 SVGIG (reference sequence). CDR3 size: 12 residues. This CDR3 reads CAWSVSRAGAFF. DNA of the CDR3: TGTGCCTGGAGTGTAAGCAGGGCCGGAGCTTTCTTT.

The J gene is TRBJ1-1, the V gene TRBV29-1, with a tentative D call TRBD1 (6 bases). The CDR3 spans 14 residues. CDR1 SQVTM and CDR2 ANQGSEA come from the germline V gene. V was trimmed by 4 bases and J by 1 base, leaving 13 bases between them. CDR3 sequence reads: CSVGVDRRNTEAFF. In DNA, the CDR3 is TGCAGCGTTGGGGTGGACAGACGGAACACTGAAGCTTTCTTT.

J is TRBJ1-6 and V is TRBV2; unclear D gene. Germline assignment: CDR1 SNHLY and CDR2 FYNNEI. CDR3 length equals 13 residues. V was clipped by 0 bases and J by 9 bases, with 6 bases between them. The CDR3 loop reads CASSEAPFSPLHF. The DNA of the CDR3 is TGTGCCAGCAGTGAAGCCCCATTTTCACCCCTCCACTTT. The full variable domain, its missing parts supplied by reference TRBV2 and TRBJ1-6, is EPEVTQTPSHQVTQMGQEVILRCVPISNHLYFYWYRQILGQKVEFLVSFYNNEISEKSEIFDDQFSVERPDGSNFTLKIRSTKLEDSAMYFCASSEAPFSPLHFGNGTRLTVT.

This clone has a handful of counts. This rearrangement joins TRBV30 to TRBJ2-3, with TRBD2 as a possible D gene (5 bases). The germline V gene encodes CDR1 GTSNPN and CDR2 SVGIG (reference sequence). The CDR3 loop spans 11 amino acids. This chain's CDR3 is CARGLTDTQYF. CDR3 DNA sequence: TGTGCAAGAGGGCTAACAGATACGCAGTATTTT.

V and J are TRBV15 and TRBJ1-1, with no clear D. The CDR3 extends over 15 amino acids. Germline loops: CDR1 LNHNV, CDR2 YYDKDF (reference sequence). Trimming left V 1 base short and J 1 base short, with 10 bases between. The CDR3 here is CATSRADAGNTEAFF. CDR3 in DNA: TGTGCCACCAGCAGAGCCGACGCGGGGAACACTGAAGCTTTCTTT.

This rearrangement joins TRBV12-5 to TRBJ2-1; weak D call: TRBD1 (5 bases). The CDR3 spans 15 residues. Between the trimmed V and J ends, which lost 3 bases and 8 bases, there was a span of 17 bases. Germline assignment: CDR1 LGHNT and CDR2 FRNRAP. Here the CDR3 reads CASGFSLGRADEQFF. The CDR3 DNA is TGTGCTAGTGGTTTCTCCCTGGGCAGGGCTGATGAGCAGTTCTTC.

This chain joins TRBV5-6 and TRBJ1-2; D is possibly TRBD1 (5 bases). Germline assignment: CDR1 SGHDT and CDR2 YYEEEE. V was cut by 0 bases and J by 8 bases, with 8 bases left in between. This CDR3 has 12 residues. The CDR3 coding sequence is TGTGCCAGCAGCTTGGTGGGGCACGGCTACACCTTC. It yields the protein CASSLVGHGYTF.

In its sample, this clone was seen a few times. The CDR3 spells CATSRAGTSGEKLFF. DNA of the CDR3: TGTGCCACCAGCAGAGCCGGGACATCGGGAGAAAAACTGTTTTTT. The rearrangement uses TRBV15 and TRBJ1-4, with D perhaps TRBD1 (6 bases). CDR3 size: 15 residues. Trimming pared 1 base from V and 8 bases from J, leaving 14 bases between. The germline V gene encodes CDR1 LNHNV and CDR2 YYDKDF (reference sequence). Using reference TRBV15 and TRBJ1-4 for the parts outside the CDR3, the full variable domain is DAMVIQNPRYQVTQFGKPVTLSCSQTLNHNVMYWYQQKSSQAPKLLFHYYDKDFNNEADTPDNFQSRRPNTSFCFLDIRSPGLGDTAMYLCATSRAGTSGEKLFFGSGTQLSVL.

The rearrangement uses TRBV5-1 and TRBJ1-1; TRBD1 might be the D (5 bases). Germline CDR1 and CDR2: SGHRS and YFSETQ. This CDR3 is 14 amino acids long. Trimming took off 5 bases at V and 5 bases at J, with 16 bases between the two ends. Here the CDR3 reads CASRGPQEPTEAFF. For the CDR3, the DNA is TGCGCCAGCAGAGGCCCACAGGAACCAACTGAAGCTTTCTTT.

The CDR3 spells CASSLRDQRAQYF. The CDR3 nucleotides read TGTGCCAGCAGCTTAAGGGATCAGCGGGCGCAGTACTTC. The rearrangement uses TRBV7-9 and TRBJ2-7; maybe TRBD2 (6 bases). This CDR3 comprises 13 residues. Trimming left V 2 bases short and J 9 bases short, with 14 bases between. CDR1 and CDR2 (germline): SEHNR, FQNEAQ (reference sequence). The complete variable domain, with remaining parts taken from reference TRBV7-9 and TRBJ2-7, reads DTGVSQNPRHKITKRGQNVTFRCDPISEHNRLYWYRQTLGQGPEFLTYFQNEAQLEKSRLLSDRFSAERPKGSFSTLEIQRTEQGDSAMYLCASSLRDQRAQYFGPGTRLTVT.